This T cell receptor (beta chain) was captured in a study of blood T cell repertoires in COVID-19. Germline values: CDR1 GTSNPN, CDR2 SVGIG (reference sequence). This CDR3 has 13 residues. V gave up 4 bases and J gave up 10 bases, with 14 bases separating them. Using immunoSEQ multiplex PCR, the repertoire was profiled, and TCRdb retains in-frame clones only, with some absent. The sample contains 150,000 or so clones, approximately 80% of which appear only once. In this sample, this clone turned up once. The material sequenced was peripheral blood. This chain connects TRBV30 to TRBJ1-6, with D maybe TRBD1 (6 bases). The source of this sequence is a woman over 75 with acute or convalescent COVID-19. CDR3 protein: CAWIRGADSPLHF. CDR3 coding DNA: TGTGCCTGGATTCGGGGGGCAGACTCACCCCTCCACTTT.